This T cell receptor beta chain was identified in a study of T-cell memory formation after mild COVID-19. General study results and limits: CD8+ contracting clones occupied EMRA, while CD4+ ones occupied mainly CM and EM. CD4/CD8 balance characterized clones contracting day 15 to 85, and CD4+ skew characterized later expanders. Some clones that responded turned up in pre-infection memory, which suggests that cross-reactive memory joined in.

The length of the CDR3 is 14 residues. V lost 3 bases and J lost 5, with 14 bases in between. TCRdb recomputed calls from the 5' RACE reads with MiXCR, one row per CDR3 protein. The repertoire consists of 280,000 or so distinct CDR3 sequences, with 7% to 10% occurring once and the leading ten covering roughly 23%. This clonotype occurred a few times. Its cognate antigen is unknown. The specimen was PBMCs or a T cell subset sorted from them (not recorded which). The chain links TRBV12-3 or TRBV12-4 to TRBJ2-7, with a tentative D call TRBD1 (5 bases). This TCR derives from a man aged 18 to 30 who had mild COVID-19 (a few samples of this study predate the infection). Cell type and time point are not known. CDR3 residues: CASSFQGAGHEQYF. Written as DNA, the CDR3 is TGTGCCAGCAGTTTTCAAGGGGCCGGACACGAGCAGTACTTC.